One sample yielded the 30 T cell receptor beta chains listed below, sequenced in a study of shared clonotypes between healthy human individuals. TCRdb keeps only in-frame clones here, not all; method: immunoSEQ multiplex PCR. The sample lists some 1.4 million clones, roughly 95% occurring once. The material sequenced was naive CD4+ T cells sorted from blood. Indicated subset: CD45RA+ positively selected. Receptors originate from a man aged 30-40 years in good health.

In DNA, the CDR3 is TGCGCCAGCAGCCTGAGGGGTCAGGGTAGGAACACCGGGGAGCTGTTTTTT. This codes for CASSLRGQGRNTGELFF. The rearrangement links TRBV4-1 to TRBJ2-2; D tentatively fits TRBD1 or TRBD2 (5 bases each). V dropped 4 bases and J dropped 1 base, with 16 bases sitting between them. The CDR3 is made up of 17 amino acids. Looked up from germline, CDR1 is MGHRA and CDR2 is YSYEKL.

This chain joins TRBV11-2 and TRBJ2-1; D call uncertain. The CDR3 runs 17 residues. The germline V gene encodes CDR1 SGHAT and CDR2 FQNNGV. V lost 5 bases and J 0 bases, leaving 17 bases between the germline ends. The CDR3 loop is CASSTYWLRSSYNEQFF. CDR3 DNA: TGTGCCAGCAGCACCTACTGGTTACGGAGCTCCTACAATGAGCAGTTCTTC.

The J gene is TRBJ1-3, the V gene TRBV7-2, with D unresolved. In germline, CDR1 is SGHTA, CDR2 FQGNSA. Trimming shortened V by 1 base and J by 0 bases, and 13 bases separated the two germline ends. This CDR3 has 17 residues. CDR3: CASSLGARPSSGNTIYF. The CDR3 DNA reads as TGTGCCAGCAGCTTAGGGGCCAGGCCCTCCTCTGGAAACACCATATATTTT.

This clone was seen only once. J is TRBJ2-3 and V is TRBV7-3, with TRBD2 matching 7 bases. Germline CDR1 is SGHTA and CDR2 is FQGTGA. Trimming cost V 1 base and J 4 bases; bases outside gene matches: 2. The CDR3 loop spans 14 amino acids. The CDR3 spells CASSLRGGADTQYF. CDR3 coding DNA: TGTGCCAGCAGCTTAAGGGGAGGGGCAGATACGCAGTATTTT.

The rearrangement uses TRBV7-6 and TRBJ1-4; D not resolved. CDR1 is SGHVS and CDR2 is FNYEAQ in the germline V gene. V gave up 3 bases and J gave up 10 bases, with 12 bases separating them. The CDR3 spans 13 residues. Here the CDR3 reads CASSFGSAGKLFF. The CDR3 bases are TGTGCCAGCAGCTTTGGCTCAGCCGGAAAACTGTTTTTT.

CDR3 bases: TGTGCCAGCAGTCTCCGATGGGGAAGAAACACTGAAGCTTTCTTT. It encodes CASSLRWGRNTEAFF. The V call is TRBV28, the J call TRBJ1-1, with unresolved D. Germline CDR1 is MDHEN and CDR2 is SYDVKM. Trimming pared 5 bases from V and 2 bases from J, leaving 15 bases between. The CDR3 covers 15 residues.

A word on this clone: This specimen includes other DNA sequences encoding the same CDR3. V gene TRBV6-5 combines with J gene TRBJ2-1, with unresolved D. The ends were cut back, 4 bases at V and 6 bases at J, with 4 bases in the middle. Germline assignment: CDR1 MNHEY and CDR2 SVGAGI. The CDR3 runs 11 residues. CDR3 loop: CASSLSNEQFF. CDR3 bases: TGTGCCAGCAGTTTGTCCAATGAGCAGTTCTTC.

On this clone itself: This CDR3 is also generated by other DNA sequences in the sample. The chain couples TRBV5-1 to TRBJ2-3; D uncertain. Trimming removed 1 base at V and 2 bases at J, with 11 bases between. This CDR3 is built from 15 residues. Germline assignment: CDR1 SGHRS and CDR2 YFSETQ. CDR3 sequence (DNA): TGCGCCAGCAGCTTGTTTGGGGAATCCACAGATACGCAGTATTTT. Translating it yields CASSLFGESTDTQYF.

The CDR3 reads CASSFLWDYEQYF. Here the CDR3 DNA reads TGTGCCAGCAGCTTCCTGTGGGACTACGAGCAGTACTTC. The rearrangement uses TRBV7-6 and TRBJ2-7; D not certain. CDR1 is SGHVS, CDR2 FNYEAQ, per germline. The germline V and J ends were trimmed by 3 bases and 3 bases, with 9 bases remaining between them. The CDR3 is 13 residues long.

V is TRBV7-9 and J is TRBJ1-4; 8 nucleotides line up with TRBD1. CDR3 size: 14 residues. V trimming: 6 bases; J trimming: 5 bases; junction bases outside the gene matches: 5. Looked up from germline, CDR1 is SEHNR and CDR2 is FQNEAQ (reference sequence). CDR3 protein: CASRAGGSNEKLFF. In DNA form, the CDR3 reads TGTGCCAGCAGGGCAGGGGGCTCGAATGAAAAACTGTTTTTT. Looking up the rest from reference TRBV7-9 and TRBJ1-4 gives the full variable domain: DTGVSQNPRHKITKRGQNVTFRCDPISEHNRLYWYRQTLGQGPEFLTYFQNEAQLEKSRLLSDRFSAERPKGSFSTLEIQRTEQGDSAMYLCASRAGGSNEKLFFGSGTQLSVL.

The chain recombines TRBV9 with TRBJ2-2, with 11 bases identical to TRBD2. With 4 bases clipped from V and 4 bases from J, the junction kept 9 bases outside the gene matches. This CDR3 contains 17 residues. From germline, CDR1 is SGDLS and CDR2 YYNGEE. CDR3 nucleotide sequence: TGTGCCAGCAGCTTACACCTAGCGGGAGGTGCCACCGGGGAGCTGTTTTTT. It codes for CASSLHLAGGATGELFF.

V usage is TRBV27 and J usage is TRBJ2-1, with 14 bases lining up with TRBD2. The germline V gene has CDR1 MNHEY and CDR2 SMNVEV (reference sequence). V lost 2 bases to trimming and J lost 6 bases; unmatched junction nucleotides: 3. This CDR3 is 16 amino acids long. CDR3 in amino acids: CASSLLGTSGSNEQFF. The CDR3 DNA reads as TGTGCCAGCAGTTTACTGGGGACTAGCGGGAGCAATGAGCAGTTCTTC.

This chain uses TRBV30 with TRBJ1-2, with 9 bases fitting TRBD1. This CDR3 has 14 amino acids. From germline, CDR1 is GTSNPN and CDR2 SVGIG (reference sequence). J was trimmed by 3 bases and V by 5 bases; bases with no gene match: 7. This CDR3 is CAWDPGQGYYGYTF. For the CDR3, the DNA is TGTGCCTGGGACCCGGGACAGGGATACTATGGCTACACCTTC.

The CDR3 here is CSVAGTGVSNQPQHF. CDR3 in DNA: TGCAGCGTCGCCGGGACAGGGGTTTCCAATCAGCCCCAGCATTTT. The chain recombines TRBV29-1 with TRBJ1-5, with TRBD1 matching over 10 bases. V dropped 6 bases and J dropped 3; count of bases not matched to a gene: 8. This CDR3 is 15 amino acids long. Germline-derived CDR1 and CDR2 are SQVTM and ANQGSEA.

DNA of the CDR3: TGTGCCAGTAGCATCGTTAGGGGGCTGTCCGCCTCCTACGAGCAGTACTTC. Translating gives CASSIVRGLSASYEQYF. V and J are TRBV19 and TRBJ2-7, with 7 positions matching TRBD1. This CDR3 is built from 17 residues. The V segment lost 6 bases and the J segment 0 bases; nucleotides outside the gene matches: 14. Germline CDR1 reads LNHDA; CDR2 reads SQIVND (reference sequence). Complete variable domain (other parts from reference TRBV19 and TRBJ2-7): DGGITQSPKYLFRKEGQNVTLSCEQNLNHDAMYWYRQDPGQGLRLIYYSQIVNDFQKGDIAEGYSVSREKKESFPLTVTSAQKNPTAFYLCASSIVRGLSASYEQYFGPGTRLTVT.

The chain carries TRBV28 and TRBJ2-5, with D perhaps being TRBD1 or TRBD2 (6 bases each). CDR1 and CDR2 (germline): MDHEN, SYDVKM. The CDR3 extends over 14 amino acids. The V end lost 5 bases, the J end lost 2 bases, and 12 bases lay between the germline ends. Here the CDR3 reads CASSLKGGQETQYF. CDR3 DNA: TGTGCCAGCAGTCTCAAGGGGGGACAAGAGACCCAGTACTTC.

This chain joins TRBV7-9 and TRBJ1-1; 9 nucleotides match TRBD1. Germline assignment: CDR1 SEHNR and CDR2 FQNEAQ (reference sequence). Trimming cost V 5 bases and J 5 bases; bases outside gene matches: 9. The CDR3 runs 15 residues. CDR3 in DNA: TGTGCCAGCAGCCCAGACCGGACAGGGGTTACTGAAGCTTTCTTT. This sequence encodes CASSPDRTGVTEAFF. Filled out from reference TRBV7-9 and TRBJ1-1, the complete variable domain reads DTGVSQNPRHKITKRGQNVTFRCDPISEHNRLYWYRQTLGQGPEFLTYFQNEAQLEKSRLLSDRFSAERPKGSFSTLEIQRTEQGDSAMYLCASSPDRTGVTEAFFGQGTRLTVV.

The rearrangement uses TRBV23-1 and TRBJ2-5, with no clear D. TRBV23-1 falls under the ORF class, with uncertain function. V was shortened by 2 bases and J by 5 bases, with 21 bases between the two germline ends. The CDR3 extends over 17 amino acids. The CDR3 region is CASSQPPPAPPQETQYF. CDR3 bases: TGCGCCAGCAGTCAACCCCCCCCGGCACCTCCCCAGGAGACCCAGTACTTC.

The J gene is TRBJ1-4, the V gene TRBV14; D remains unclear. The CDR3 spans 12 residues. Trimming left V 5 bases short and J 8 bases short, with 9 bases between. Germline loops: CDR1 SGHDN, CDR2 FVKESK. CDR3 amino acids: CASSSLKEKLFF. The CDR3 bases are TGTGCCAGCAGCTCACTAAAGGAAAAACTGTTTTTT. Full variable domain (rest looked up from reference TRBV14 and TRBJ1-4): EAGVTQFPSHSVIEKGQTVTLRCDPISGHDNLYWYRRVMGKEIKFLLHFVKESKQDESGMPNNRFLAERTGGTYSTLKVQPAELEDSGVYFCASSSLKEKLFFGSGTQLSVL.

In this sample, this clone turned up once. CDR3 coding DNA: TGTGCCAGCAGTGCGCGCGCCAACTTGTATCAGCCCCAGCATTTT. Amino acids: CASSARANLYQPQHF. The J gene is TRBJ1-5, the V gene TRBV7-2, with D uncertain. The CDR3 runs to 15 residues. CDR1 and CDR2 (germline): SGHTA, FQGNSA. The V end was cut by 6 bases, the J end by 5 bases, with 17 bases between.

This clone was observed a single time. As DNA, the CDR3 is TGTGCCAGCAGCTTAGCGCATCCGGGCTTCTGGACTGAAGCTTTCTTT. Its protein product is CASSLAHPGFWTEAFF. The V and J genes are TRBV7-9 and TRBJ1-1; D gene ambiguous. The CDR3 contains 16 residues. The germline CDR1 and CDR2 sequences are SEHNR and FQNEAQ (reference sequence). The V and J ends lost 0 bases and 5 bases respectively, with 16 bases between them. Filled out from reference TRBV7-9 and TRBJ1-1, the complete variable domain reads DTGVSQNPRHKITKRGQNVTFRCDPISEHNRLYWYRQTLGQGPEFLTYFQNEAQLEKSRLLSDRFSAERPKGSFSTLEIQRTEQGDSAMYLCASSLAHPGFWTEAFFGQGTRLTVV.

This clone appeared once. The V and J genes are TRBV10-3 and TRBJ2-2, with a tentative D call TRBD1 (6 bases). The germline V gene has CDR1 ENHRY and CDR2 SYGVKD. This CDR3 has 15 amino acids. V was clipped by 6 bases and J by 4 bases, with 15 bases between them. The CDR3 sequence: CAISNVWGRTGELFF. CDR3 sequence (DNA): TGTGCCATCAGCAACGTTTGGGGGCGCACCGGGGAGCTGTTTTTT.

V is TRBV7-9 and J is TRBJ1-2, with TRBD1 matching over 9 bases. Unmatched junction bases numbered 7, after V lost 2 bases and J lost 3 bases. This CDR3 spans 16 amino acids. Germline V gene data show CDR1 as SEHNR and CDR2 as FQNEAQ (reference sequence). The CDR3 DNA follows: TGTGCCAGCAGCTTATGGCTTGGGGACAGGGACTATGGCTACACCTTC. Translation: CASSLWLGDRDYGYTF.

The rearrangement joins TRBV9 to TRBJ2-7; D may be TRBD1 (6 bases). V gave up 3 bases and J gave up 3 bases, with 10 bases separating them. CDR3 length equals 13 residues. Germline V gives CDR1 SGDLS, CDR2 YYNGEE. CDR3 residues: CASSGRDNYEQYF. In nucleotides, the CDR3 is TGTGCCAGCAGCGGACGGGACAACTACGAGCAGTACTTC.

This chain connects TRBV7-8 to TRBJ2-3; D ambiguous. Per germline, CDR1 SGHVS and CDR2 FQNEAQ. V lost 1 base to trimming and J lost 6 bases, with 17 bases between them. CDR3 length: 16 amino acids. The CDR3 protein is CASSLGAGLGYDTQYF. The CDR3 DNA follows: TGTGCCAGCAGCTTAGGGGCCGGTCTGGGTTATGATACGCAGTATTTT.

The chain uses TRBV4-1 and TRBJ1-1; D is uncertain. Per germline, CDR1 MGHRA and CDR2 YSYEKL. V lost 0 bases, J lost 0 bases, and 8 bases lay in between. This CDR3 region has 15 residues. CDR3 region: CASSQERRMNTEAFF. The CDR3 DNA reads TGCGCCAGCAGCCAAGAGCGCAGAATGAACACTGAAGCTTTCTTT.

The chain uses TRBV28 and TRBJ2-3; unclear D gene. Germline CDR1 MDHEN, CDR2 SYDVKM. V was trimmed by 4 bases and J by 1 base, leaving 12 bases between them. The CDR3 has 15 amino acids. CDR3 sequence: CASSSTPWGTDTQYF. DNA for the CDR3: TGTGCCAGCAGTTCCACCCCTTGGGGCACAGATACGCAGTATTTT.

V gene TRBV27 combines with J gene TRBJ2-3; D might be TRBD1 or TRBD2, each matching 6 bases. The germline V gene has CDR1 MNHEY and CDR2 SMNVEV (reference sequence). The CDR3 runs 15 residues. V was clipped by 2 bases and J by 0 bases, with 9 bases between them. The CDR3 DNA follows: TGTGCCAGCAGTTTAGGGGGGCCTAGCACAGATACGCAGTATTTT. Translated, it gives CASSLGGPSTDTQYF.

In DNA form, the CDR3 reads TGCGCCAGCAGCTTGGTAACAGGGCACGAGCAGTACTTC. Amino acid sequence: CASSLVTGHEQYF. The rearrangement uses TRBV5-1 and TRBJ2-7, with D possibly TRBD1 on 6 matching bases. V was clipped by 0 bases and J by 5 bases, with 9 bases between them. This CDR3 region has 13 residues. Germline V CDR1 and CDR2: SGHRS, YFSETQ.

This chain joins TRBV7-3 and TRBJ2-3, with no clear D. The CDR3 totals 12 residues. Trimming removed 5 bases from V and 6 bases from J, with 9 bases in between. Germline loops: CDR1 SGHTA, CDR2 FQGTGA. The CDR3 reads CASSQPSDTQYF. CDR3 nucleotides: TGTGCCAGCAGCCAACCGTCGGATACGCAGTATTTT.